This T cell receptor (beta chain) was sequenced in a study of T cells in Graves' hyperthyroidism and ophthalmopathy. RNA transcripts provided the source from which TCR beta CDR3 regions were amplified. A set of HTBI primers served as the primers for a first-round RT-PCR of the TCR CDR3. TCRdb reprocessed the multiplex PCR reads with MiXCR, giving one entry per CDR3 protein. The table includes under 400,000 distinct CDR3 sequences, roughly 14% detected once. Investigators excluded patients with uncontrolled infection, other autoimmune disease, pregnancy or lactation. Based on clinical symptoms, serum thyroxine and TRAb, thyroid ultrasound and orbital computed tomography, diagnoses were reached. Per the germline V gene, CDR1 is LGHDT and CDR2 is YNNKEL (reference sequence). Trimming stripped 0 bases from V and 9 bases from J, with 12 bases between. The CDR3 consists of 13 residues. Findings and limits, study-wide: Clonotypes that were expanded in thyroid above 0.001 mostly appeared in blood too. Before onset, ophthalmopathy was predicted by the model a median around 6.2 months earlier.

In this sample, this clonotype turned up many times. What it recognizes is unknown. The J gene is TRBJ2-7, the V gene TRBV3-1; D is unclear. The source material was blood. This clonotype was sampled from a woman aged 60-75 years with Graves' hyperthyroidism. The CDR3 loop is CASSQDNLSGQYF. The DNA for the CDR3 is TGTGCCAGCAGCCAAGATAACTTATCGGGGCAGTACTTC.